This T cell receptor (beta chain) was identified in a study of blood T cell repertoires in COVID-19. The repertoire was sequenced with immunoSEQ multiplex PCR; TCRdb's copy has only in-frame clones and lacks some. The data show about 310,000 clones, around 90% seen once. The junction had 11 bases not matched to a gene; V was cut back by 4 bases and J by 7 bases. Germline V lookup: CDR1 SGHTA, CDR2 FQGNSA. This CDR3 has 15 amino acids. Sequenced sample: peripheral blood. The sequence was obtained from a man aged 50 to 60 with active or convalescent COVID-19. The chain joins TRBV7-2 to TRBJ2-3, with 7 positions matching TRBD1. CDR3 loop: CASSSPGQRGNTQYF. DNA of the CDR3: TGTGCCAGCAGCTCCCCGGGACAGAGGGGCAATACGCAGTATTTT.